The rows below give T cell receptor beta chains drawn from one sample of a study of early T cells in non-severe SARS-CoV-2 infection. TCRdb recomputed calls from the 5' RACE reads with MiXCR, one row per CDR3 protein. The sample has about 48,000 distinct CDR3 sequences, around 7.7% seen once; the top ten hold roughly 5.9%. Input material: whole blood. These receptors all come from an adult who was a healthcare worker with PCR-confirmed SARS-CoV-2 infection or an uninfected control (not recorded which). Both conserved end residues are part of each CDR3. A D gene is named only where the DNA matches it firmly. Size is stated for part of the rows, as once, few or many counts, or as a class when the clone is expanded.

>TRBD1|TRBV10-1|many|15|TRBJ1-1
TGCGCCAGCAGTGATTCAACAGGGGCGGGCTCTGAAGCTTTCTTT
CASSDSTGAGSEAFF
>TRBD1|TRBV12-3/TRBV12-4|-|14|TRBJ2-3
TGTGCCAGCAGCCCCGGACAGGGTTCAGATACGCAGTATTTT
CASSPGQGSDTQYF
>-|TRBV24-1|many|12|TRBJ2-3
TGTGCCACCAGTGAGCAGCGAGATACGCAGTATTTT
CATSEQRDTQYF
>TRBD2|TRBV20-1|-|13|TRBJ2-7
TGCAGTGCTAGAGATTCGGGGGGGCGCGAGCAGTACTTC
CSARDSGGREQYF
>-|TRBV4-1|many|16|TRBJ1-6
TGCGCCAGCAGCCAAGAGCAGACATCTTATAATTCACCCCTCCACTTT
CASSQEQTSYNSPLHF
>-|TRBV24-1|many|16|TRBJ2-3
TGTGCCACCAGTGAGACTACAGGGTTTAGCACAGATACGCAGTATTTT
CATSETTGFSTDTQYF
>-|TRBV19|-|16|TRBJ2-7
TGTGCCAGTAGTACCTCAGGGACACGAACACGCTACGAGCAGTACTTC
CASSTSGTRTRYEQYF
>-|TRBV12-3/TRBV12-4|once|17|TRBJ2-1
TGTGCCAGCAGTTTGTTGGACCTCGCCAGCTCCTACAATGAGCAGTTCTTC
CASSLLDLASSYNEQFF
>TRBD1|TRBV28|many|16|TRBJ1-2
TGTGCCAGCAGTCCAACAACCTCCACAGGGGCCTATGGCTACACCTTC
CASSPTTSTGAYGYTF
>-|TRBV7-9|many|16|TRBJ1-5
TGTGCCAGCAGCGGGGACGGCACATATAGCAATCAGCCCCAGCATTTT
CASSGDGTYSNQPQHF
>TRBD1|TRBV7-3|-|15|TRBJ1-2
TGTGCCAGCAGCCCATTCTCCGGGACAGGCGATGGCTACACCTTC
CASSPFSGTGDGYTF
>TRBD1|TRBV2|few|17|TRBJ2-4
TGTGCCAGCAGTGAAGCGGACAGGGGCCTAGCCAAAAACATTCAGTACTTC
CASSEADRGLAKNIQYF
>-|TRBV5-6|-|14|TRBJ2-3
TGTGCCAGCAAACAGGTTGCTAGCACAGATACGCAGTATTTT
CASKQVASTDTQYF
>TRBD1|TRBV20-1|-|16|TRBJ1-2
TGCAGTGCTAGAGCAGCGAATAGACAGGGGAACTATGGCTACACCTTC
CSARAANRQGNYGYTF
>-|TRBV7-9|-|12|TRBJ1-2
TGTGCCAGCAGCTTAGGAGCTAATGGCTACACCTTC
CASSLGANGYTF
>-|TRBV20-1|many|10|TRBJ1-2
TGCAGTCCGAACGACTATGGCTACACCTTC
CSPNDYGYTF
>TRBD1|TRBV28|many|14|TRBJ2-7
TGTGCCAGCAGTTCGATTCCGGGACAGTCCGAGCAGTACTTC
CASSSIPGQSEQYF
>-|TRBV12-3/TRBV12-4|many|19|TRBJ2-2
TGTGCCAGCAGTTTAAATTTTCCTGGCATCTACGCGAACACCGGGGAGCTGTTTTTT
CASSLNFPGIYANTGELFF
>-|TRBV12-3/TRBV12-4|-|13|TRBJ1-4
TGTGCCAGCAGCCGGGACGGAGATGAAAAACTGTTTTTT
CASSRDGDEKLFF
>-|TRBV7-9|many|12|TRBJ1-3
TGTGCCAGCAGCCCAGGGGCCAACACCATATATTTT
CASSPGANTIYF
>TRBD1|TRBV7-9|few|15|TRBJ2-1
TGTGCCAGCAGCTTAAAGACAGGGGCCTACAATGAGCAGTTCTTC
CASSLKTGAYNEQFF
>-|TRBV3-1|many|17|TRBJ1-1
TGTGCCAGCAGCCAAGATATAACTTGGAACACGAACACTGAAGCTTTCTTT
CASSQDITWNTNTEAFF
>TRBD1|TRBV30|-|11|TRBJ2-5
TGTGTCGTGACAGGGGAGGTGACCCAGTACTTC
CVVTGEVTQYF
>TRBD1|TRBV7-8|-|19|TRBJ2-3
TGTGCCAGCAGCTCCCGAGGGACAGGGGGGATATCTAGCACAGATACGCAGTATTTT
CASSSRGTGGISSTDTQYF
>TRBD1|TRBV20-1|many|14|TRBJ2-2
TGCAGTGCGCCGGACAGGGGAGGCGCCGGGGAGCTGTTTTTT
CSAPDRGGAGELFF
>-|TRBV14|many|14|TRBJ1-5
TGTGCCAGCAGCCCTCCAGGGAGAAATCAGCCCCAGCATTTT
CASSPPGRNQPQHF
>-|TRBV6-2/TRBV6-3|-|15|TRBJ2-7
TGTGCCAGCAGTTCGGAGGGAACACGCTACTACGAGCAGTACTTC
CASSSEGTRYYEQYF
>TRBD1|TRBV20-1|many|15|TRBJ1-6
TGCAGTGCTATAGGGGGCAGGGGGTTTTATTCACCCCTCCACTTT
CSAIGGRGFYSPLHF
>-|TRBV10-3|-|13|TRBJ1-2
TGTGCCATCAGTGTGGGAACAGGGCAAGGCTACACCTTC
CAISVGTGQGYTF
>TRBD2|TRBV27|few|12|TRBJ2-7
TGTGCCAGCAGTTTCCATAGCGGGGAGCAGTACTTC
CASSFHSGEQYF
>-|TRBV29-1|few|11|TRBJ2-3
TGCAGCGTTGAGTCGGCAGATACGCAGTATTTT
CSVESADTQYF
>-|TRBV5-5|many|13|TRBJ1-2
TGTGCCAGCAGCTTGCAGGGCGAAAAAGGCTACACCTTC
CASSLQGEKGYTF
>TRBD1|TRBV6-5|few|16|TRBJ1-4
TGTGCCAGCAGTTACACAACGACAGGGGCTAATGAAAAACTGTTTTTT
CASSYTTTGANEKLFF
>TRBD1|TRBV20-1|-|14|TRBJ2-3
TGCAGTGCTAGAGTCCGGACAGGGCTGGATACGCAGTATTTT
CSARVRTGLDTQYF
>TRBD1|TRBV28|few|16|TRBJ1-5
TGTGCCAGCAGACTTCCCGGACAGGGTTGGGATCAGCCCCAGCATTTT
CASRLPGQGWDQPQHF
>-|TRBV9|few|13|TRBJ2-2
TGTGCCAGCAGCGTAGTGATCACCGGGGAGCTGTTTTTT
CASSVVITGELFF
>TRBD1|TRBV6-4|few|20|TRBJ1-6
TGTACCAGCACCAGCCGGGACAGGGGTTCCGGAGACTCCTATAATTCACCCCTCCACTTT
CTSTSRDRGSGDSYNSPLHF
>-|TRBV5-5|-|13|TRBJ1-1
TGTGCCAGCAGCTTGTGGCAGAACACTGAAGCTTTCTTT
CASSLWQNTEAFF
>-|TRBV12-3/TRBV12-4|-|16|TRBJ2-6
TGTGCCAGCAGTTTTAGGGGGACTACTGGGGCCAACGTCCTGACTTTC
CASSFRGTTGANVLTF
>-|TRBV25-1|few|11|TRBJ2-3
TGTGCCAGCAGAGACACAGATACGCAGTATTTT
CASRDTDTQYF
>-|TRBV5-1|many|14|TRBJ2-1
TGCGCCAGCAGCTTGGAGCAGATCTACAATGAGCAGTTCTTC
CASSLEQIYNEQFF
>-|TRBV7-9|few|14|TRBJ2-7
TGTGCCAGCAGCTTAGTCATCGCCTCCTACGAGCAGTACTTC
CASSLVIASYEQYF
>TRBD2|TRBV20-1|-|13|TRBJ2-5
TGCAGTGCTACCGGGACTAGCGGCCAAAGGGGCTGCTTC
CSATGTSGQRGCF
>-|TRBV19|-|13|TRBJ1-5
TGTGCCAGTCAAAGGGCTCACAATCAGCCCCAGCATTTT
CASQRAHNQPQHF
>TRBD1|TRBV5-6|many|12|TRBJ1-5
TGTGCCAGCAGCTTGGGGGACAGGGGCCAGCATTTT
CASSLGDRGQHF
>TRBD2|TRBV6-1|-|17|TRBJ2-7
TGTGCCAGCGTTTACTCGGGACTAGCGGGGACGAACTACGAGCAGTACTTC
CASVYSGLAGTNYEQYF